This T cell receptor beta chain is from a study of cytomegalovirus exposure and HLA in healthy donors. CDR1 MDHEN and CDR2 SYDVKM come from the germline V gene. Deletions cut 5 bases from V and 10 bases from J, with 12 bases between. The CDR3 covers 12 residues. Concerning this clone itself: Antigen unknown.

This PCR relied on a set of 60 Vbeta primers and 13 Jbeta primers. Only in-frame clones appear in the TCRdb table, and some are missing; sequencing was by immunoSEQ multiplex PCR. The table has over 150,000 clones, 75% seen once. The study, taken as a whole, reports: Altogether, around 160 TCR beta chains were recorded as cytomegalovirus-associated. Owing to their indistinguishability, certain V segments, notably TRBV6-2 and TRBV6-3, were excluded.

The chain recombines TRBV28 with TRBJ2-1; TRBD2 might be the D (5 bases). Material for sequencing was PBMCs. This TCR came from a man aged 18 to 30 in good health and CMV-seronegative. The DNA of the CDR3 is TGTGCCAGCAGTCTTCAGCGGCAGGAGCAGTTCTTC. Amino acids: CASSLQRQEQFF.